Sequencing of this T cell receptor beta chain was carried out in a study of a mutant IDH1 vaccine in newly diagnosed glioma. Study context: Investigators started vaccination 4-6 weeks after radiotherapy alone, or with temozolomide cycles. Week 47 marked visit V13, whereas week 35 marked visit V12. Therapy received beforehand was radiotherapy, temozolomide, or both, with most patients given both.

The CDR3 extends over 13 amino acids. Germline CDR1 SGHNT, CDR2 YYREEE (reference sequence). V was shortened by 4 bases and J by 5 bases, with 12 bases between the two germline ends. Comment on this clone: Its matching antigen is unknown. Other DNA sequences of this sample code for an identical CDR3.

Libraries were prepared by immunoSEQ multiplex PCR; TCRdb keeps only in-frame clonotypes and omits some of them. This sample has fewer than 45,000 clones, with 81% found just once. The time point: week 35, safety follow-up. Mutant IDH1 20-mer peptide, at 300 ug, made up each vaccine dose, with topical imiquimod. During weeks 1, 3, 5, 7, 11, 15, 19 and 23, patients received eight vaccinations. The V call is TRBV5-4, the J call TRBJ2-5; D is unresolved. Material: PBMCs, obtained from a glioma patient whose treatment included an IDH1 peptide vaccine. This clonotype originated in a woman aged 40 to 49 with glioma. Some clones in this sample may be carry-over from other donors' samples. CDR3: CASSPGGGETQYF. DNA of the CDR3: TGTGCCAGCAGCCCGGGCGGTGGGGAGACCCAGTACTTC.